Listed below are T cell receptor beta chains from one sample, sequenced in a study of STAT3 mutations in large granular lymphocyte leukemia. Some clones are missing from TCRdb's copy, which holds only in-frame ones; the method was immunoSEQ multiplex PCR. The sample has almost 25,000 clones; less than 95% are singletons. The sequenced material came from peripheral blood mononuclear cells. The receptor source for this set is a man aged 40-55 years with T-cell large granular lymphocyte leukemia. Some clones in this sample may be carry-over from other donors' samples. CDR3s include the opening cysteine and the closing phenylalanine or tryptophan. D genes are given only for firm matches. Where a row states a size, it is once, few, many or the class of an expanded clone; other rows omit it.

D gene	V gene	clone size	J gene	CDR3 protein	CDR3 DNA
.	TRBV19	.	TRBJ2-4	CASSGGQRSKNIQYF	TGTGCCAGTAGCGGAGGACAGCGATCCAAAAACATTCAGTACTTC
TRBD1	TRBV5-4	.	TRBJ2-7	CASSKPGQGSEQYF	TGTGCCAGCAGCAAACCGGGACAGGGGTCCGAGCAGTACTTC
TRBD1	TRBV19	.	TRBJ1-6	CASRRQGVSSYNSPLHF	TGTGCCAGTAGGCGACAGGGGGTTAGCTCCTATAATTCACCCCTCCACTTT
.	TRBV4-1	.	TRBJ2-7	CASSHSLGFYEQYF	TGCGCCAGCAGCCATTCGCTAGGATTCTACGAGCAGTACTTC
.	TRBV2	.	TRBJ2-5	CASESAEGSNWETQYF	TGTGCCAGCGAATCTGCGGAAGGGTCGAATTGGGAGACCCAGTACTTC
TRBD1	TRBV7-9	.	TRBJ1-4	CASSLQGATNEKLFF	TGTGCCAGCAGCTTACAGGGGGCAACTAATGAAAAACTGTTTTTT
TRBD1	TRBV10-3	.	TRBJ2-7	CAISEWGQGAGEQYF	TGTGCCATCAGTGAATGGGGACAGGGGGCGGGCGAGCAGTACTTC
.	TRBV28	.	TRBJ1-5	CASSLWEQLDQPQHF	TGTGCCAGCAGTTTATGGGAACAGCTTGATCAGCCCCAGCATTTT
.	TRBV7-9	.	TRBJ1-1	CASSQDNPEAFF	TGTGCCAGCAGCCAAGACAATCCTGAAGCTTTCTTT
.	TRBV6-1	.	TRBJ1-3	CASSETFPLSGNTIYF	TGTGCCAGCAGTGAAACGTTCCCCTTATCTGGAAACACCATATATTTT
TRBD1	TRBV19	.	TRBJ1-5	CASSRARGTNQPQHF	TGTGCCAGTAGTAGGGCCAGGGGGACCAATCAGCCCCAGCATTTT
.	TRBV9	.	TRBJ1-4	CASSVSLDNEKLFF	TGTGCCAGCAGCGTCAGCCTGGATAATGAAAAACTGTTTTTT
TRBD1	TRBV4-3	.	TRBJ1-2	CASSQERRQGYGYTF	TGCGCCAGCAGCCAAGAGAGGCGACAGGGCTATGGCTACACCTTC
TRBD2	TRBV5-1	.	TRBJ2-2	CASSLRTSGGARTGELFF	TGCGCCAGCAGCTTGCGTACTAGCGGGGGGGCGCGAACCGGGGAGCTGTTTTTT
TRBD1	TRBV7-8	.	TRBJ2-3	CASSLTDRANTDTQYF	TGTGCCAGCAGCTTGACGGACAGGGCCAACACAGATACGCAGTATTTT
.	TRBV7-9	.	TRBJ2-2	CASSPPPNTGELFF	TGTGCCAGCAGCCCACCGCCTAACACCGGGGAGCTGTTTTTT
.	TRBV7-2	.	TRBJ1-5	CASSPDRSLDQPQHF	TGTGCCAGCAGCCCCGACAGATCCCTCGATCAGCCCCAGCATTTT
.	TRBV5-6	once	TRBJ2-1	CASSLYNEQFF	TGTGCCAGCAGCTTATACAATGAGCAGTTCTTC
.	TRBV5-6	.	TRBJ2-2	CASTLSGELFF	TGTGCCAGCACTCTCTCCGGGGAGCTGTTTTTT
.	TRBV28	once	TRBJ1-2	CASSLEGINYGYTF	TGTGCCAGCAGTTTGGAGGGGATAAACTATGGCTACACCTTC
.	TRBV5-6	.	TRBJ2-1	CASSVGRIRGNEQFF	TGTGCCAGCAGCGTCGGACGGATAAGGGGAAATGAGCAGTTCTTC
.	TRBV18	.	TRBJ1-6	CASSPVRGVYNSPLHF	TGTGCCAGCTCACCAGTCCGAGGAGTCTATAATTCACCCCTCCACTTT